Listed here are 6 T cell receptor beta chains from one sample, sequenced in a study of blood T cell repertoires in COVID-19. TCRdb keeps only in-frame clones here, not all; method: immunoSEQ multiplex PCR. The repertoire holds roughly 100,000 clones, with roughly 81% as singletons. Sequences were obtained from peripheral blood. These receptors were collected from a woman in her sixties or seventies with acute or convalescent COVID-19.

The V gene is TRBV19, the J gene TRBJ1-1, with D uncertain. Germline CDR1 reads LNHDA; CDR2 reads SQIVND (reference sequence). This CDR3 is built from 13 residues. Trimming stripped 1 base from V and 6 bases from J, with 9 bases between. The CDR3 spells CASSIGVYSEAFF. The CDR3 DNA reads TGTGCCAGTAGTATAGGCGTATACTCTGAAGCTTTCTTT.

This clone is a singleton in its sample. The chain links TRBV5-5 to TRBJ2-2; tentative D call: TRBD1 (6 bases). V lost 4 bases and J lost 1, with 11 bases in between. The V gene's germline CDR1 is SGHKS and CDR2 YYEKEE (reference sequence). The CDR3 sequence is 15 residues long. The chain's CDR3 is CASSQGLRNTGELFF. CDR3 DNA sequence: TGTGCCAGCAGCCAGGGGTTACGGAACACCGGGGAGCTGTTTTTT. The variable domain in full, completed from reference TRBV5-5 and TRBJ2-2, reads DAGVTQSPTHLIKTRGQQVTLRCSPISGHKSVSWYQQVLGQGPQFIFQYYEKEERGRGNFPDRFSARQFPNYSSELNVNALLLGDSALYLCASSQGLRNTGELFFGEGSRLTVL.

The CDR3 protein is CASSLGGLAEVADTQYF. CDR3 DNA sequence: TGTGCCAGCAGCTTAGGAGGGCTAGCGGAGGTGGCAGATACGCAGTATTTT. The chain uses TRBV11-3 and TRBJ2-3, with 7 positions matching TRBD2. Germline V gene lookup returns CDR1 SGHNT and CDR2 YENEEA. The CDR3 loop spans 17 amino acids. V gave up 1 base and J gave up 4 bases; unmatched junction bases: 11.

The rearrangement links TRBV5-1 to TRBJ1-5; no clear D gene. Trimming left V 2 bases short and J 2 bases short, with 11 bases between. CDR1 and CDR2 (germline): SGHRS, YFSETQ. This CDR3 has 15 amino acids. The CDR3 nucleotides are TGCGCCAGCAGCTTTCAGGTAAACGGCAATCAGCCCCAGCATTTT. Translated, it gives CASSFQVNGNQPQHF.

This chain uses TRBV19 with TRBJ1-1, with 8 bases lining up with TRBD1. The CDR3 is 12 residues long. J lost 11 bases, V lost 5 bases, and 7 bases had no gene match. Looked up from germline, CDR1 is LNHDA and CDR2 is SQIVND (reference sequence). The CDR3 nucleotides read TGTGCCAGTAGTTCGCTCAGGGGGCCGGCTTTCTTT. Its translation: CASSSLRGPAFF. The entire variable domain, with the rest obtained from reference TRBV19 and TRBJ1-1, is as follows: DGGITQSPKYLFRKEGQNVTLSCEQNLNHDAMYWYRQDPGQGLRLIYYSQIVNDFQKGDIAEGYSVSREKKESFPLTVTSAQKNPTAFYLCASSSLRGPAFFGQGTRLTVV.

This clone was found once. This sequence joins TRBV12-3 or TRBV12-4 and TRBJ1-4; tentatively, D is TRBD1 (5 bases). The V and J ends lost 8 bases and 8 bases respectively, with 15 bases between them. This CDR3 has 13 amino acids. CDR3 sequence (DNA): TGTGCCAGCTCCCGGCAGGGAGGAGAAAAACTGTTTTTT. As protein: CASSRQGGEKLFF.